This T cell receptor (beta chain) is drawn from a study of HIV-infected patients and healthy controls. TCRdb redid the calling of the 5' RACE reads with MiXCR, one entry per CDR3 protein. The sample holds tens of thousands of distinct CDR3 sequences, roughly 21% seen once. Germline V gives CDR1 SQVTM, CDR2 ANQGSEA. Unmatched junction bases numbered 10, after V lost 3 bases and J lost 1 base. This CDR3 contains 16 residues. The chain carries TRBV29-1 and TRBJ1-1; TRBD1 agrees at 8 bases. This receptor was taken from a human donor in good health. Sample: CD4+ T cells from blood. The CDR3 nucleotides read TGCAGCGTTGACCCCCAGGGGGCGAGTGGGAACACTGAAGCTTTCTTT. As protein: CSVDPQGASGNTEAFF. The entire variable domain, with the rest obtained from reference TRBV29-1 and TRBJ1-1, is as follows: SAVISQKPSRDICQRGTSLTIQCQVDSQVTMMFWYRQQPGQSLTLIATANQGSEATYESGFVIDKFPISRPNLTFSTLTVSNMSPEDSSIYLCSVDPQGASGNTEAFFGQGTRLTVV.